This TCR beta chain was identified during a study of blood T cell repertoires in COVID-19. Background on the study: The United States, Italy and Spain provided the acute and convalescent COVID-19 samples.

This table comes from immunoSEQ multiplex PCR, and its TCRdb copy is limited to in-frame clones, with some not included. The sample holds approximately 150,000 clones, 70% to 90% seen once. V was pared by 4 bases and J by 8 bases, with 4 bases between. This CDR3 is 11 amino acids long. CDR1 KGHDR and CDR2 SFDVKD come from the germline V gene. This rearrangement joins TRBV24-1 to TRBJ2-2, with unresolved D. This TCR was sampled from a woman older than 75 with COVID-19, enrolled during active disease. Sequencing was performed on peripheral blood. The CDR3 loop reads CATSDFGELFF. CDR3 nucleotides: TGTGCCACCAGTGACTTTGGGGAGCTGTTTTTT.